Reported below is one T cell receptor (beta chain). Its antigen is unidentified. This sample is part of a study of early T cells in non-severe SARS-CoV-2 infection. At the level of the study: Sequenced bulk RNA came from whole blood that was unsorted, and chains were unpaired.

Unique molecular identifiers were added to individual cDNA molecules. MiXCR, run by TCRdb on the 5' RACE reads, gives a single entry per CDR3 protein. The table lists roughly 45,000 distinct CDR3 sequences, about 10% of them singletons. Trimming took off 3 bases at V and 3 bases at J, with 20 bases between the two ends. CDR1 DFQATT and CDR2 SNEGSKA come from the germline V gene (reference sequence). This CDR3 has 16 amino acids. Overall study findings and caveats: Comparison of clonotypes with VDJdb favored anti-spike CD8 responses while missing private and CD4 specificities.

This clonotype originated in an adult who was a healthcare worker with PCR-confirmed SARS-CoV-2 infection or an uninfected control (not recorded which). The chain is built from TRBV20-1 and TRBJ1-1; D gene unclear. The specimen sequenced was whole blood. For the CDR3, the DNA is TGCAGTGCTAGTTATCAATTTGGGGTCCCGGACACTGAAGCTTTCTTT. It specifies CSASYQFGVPDTEAFF.